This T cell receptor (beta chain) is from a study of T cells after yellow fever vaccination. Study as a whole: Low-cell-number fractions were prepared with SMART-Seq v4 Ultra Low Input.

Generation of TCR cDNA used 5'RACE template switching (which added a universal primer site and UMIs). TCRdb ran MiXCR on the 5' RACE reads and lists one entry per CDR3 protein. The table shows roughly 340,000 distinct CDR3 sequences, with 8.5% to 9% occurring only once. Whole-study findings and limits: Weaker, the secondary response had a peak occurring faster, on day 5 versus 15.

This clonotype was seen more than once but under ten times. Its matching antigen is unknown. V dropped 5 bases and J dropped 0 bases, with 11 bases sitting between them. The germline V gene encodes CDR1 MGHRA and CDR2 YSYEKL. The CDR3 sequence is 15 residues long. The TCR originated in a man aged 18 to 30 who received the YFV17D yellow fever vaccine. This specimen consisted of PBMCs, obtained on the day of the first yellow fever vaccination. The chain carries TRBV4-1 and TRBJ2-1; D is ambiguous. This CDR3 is CASSSAGDSYNEQFF. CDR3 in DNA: TGCGCCAGCAGCTCGGCAGGAGACTCCTACAATGAGCAGTTCTTC.